This T cell receptor (beta chain) is drawn from a study of blood T cell repertoires in COVID-19. Study information: Sample material is recorded as cDNA or gDNA derived from T cells, B-cell-depleted T cells, or PBMCs.

This clone occurred once. In the original analysis: Estimates of nucleated cell counts were drawn from the amplification of reference gene primers. The assay was immunoSEQ multiplex PCR, and TCRdb's table has in-frame clones only and misses some. The V and J calls and clone size were taken over from that table, and D and trimming were inferred from the DNA. Among approximately 170,000 clones listed, under 85% were seen once. Patients in Seattle were enrolled during active infection, then followed longitudinally. This clonotype was sampled from a woman between 65 and 79 years old with COVID-19, enrolled during active disease. Sequencing was done on a sample of peripheral blood.

The CDR3 DNA sequence: TGTGCCAGCAGCTTAGAGGACTCACCGACCTACGAGCAGTACTTC. Translated, it gives CASSLEDSPTYEQYF. This chain joins TRBV7-2 and TRBJ2-7; D might be TRBD2 (5 bases). The length of the CDR3 is 15 residues. CDR1 SGHTA and CDR2 FQGNSA come from the germline V gene. Deletions cut 1 base from V and 2 bases from J, with 12 bases between.